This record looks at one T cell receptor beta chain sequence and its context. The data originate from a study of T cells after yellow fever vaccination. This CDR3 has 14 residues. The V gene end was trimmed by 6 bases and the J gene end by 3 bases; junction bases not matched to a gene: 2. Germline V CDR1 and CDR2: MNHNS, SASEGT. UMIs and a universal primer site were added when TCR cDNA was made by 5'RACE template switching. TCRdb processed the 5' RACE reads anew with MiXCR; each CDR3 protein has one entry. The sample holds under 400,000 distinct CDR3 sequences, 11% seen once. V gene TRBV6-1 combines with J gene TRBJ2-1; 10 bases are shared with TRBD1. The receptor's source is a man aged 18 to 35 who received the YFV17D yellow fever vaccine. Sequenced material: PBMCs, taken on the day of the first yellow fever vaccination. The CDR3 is CASRRTGGYNEQFF. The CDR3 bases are TGTGCCAGCAGACGGACAGGGGGCTACAATGAGCAGTTCTTC.